These 8 T cell receptor beta chains came from one sample sequenced in a study of T cells in Graves' hyperthyroidism and ophthalmopathy. What was amplified from RNA transcripts were TCR beta CDR3 regions. The HTBI set primed first-round TCR CDR3 RT-PCR. TCRdb recomputed calls from the multiplex PCR reads with MiXCR, one row per CDR3 protein. The sample contains fewer than 450,000 distinct CDR3 sequences, about 16% of which appear only once. Sample: blood. The receptors here all came from a woman in her sixties with Graves' ophthalmopathy.

This clonotype was seen ten or more times. The gene calls are TRBV9 and TRBJ2-5; 12 bases fit TRBD2. From germline, CDR1 is SGDLS and CDR2 YYNGEE. This CDR3 spans 15 amino acids. With V trimmed by 4 bases and J by 4 bases, 5 bases remained unmatched. The CDR3 loop is CASSPRLAGAETQYF. The CDR3 DNA follows: TGTGCCAGCAGCCCGAGACTAGCGGGAGCAGAGACCCAGTACTTC.

The table lists this clonotype with many counts. CDR3 coding DNA: TGTGCCAGGTCCCGGAGGGACAGACTTTCCCAGCATTTT. Its protein is CARSRRDRLSQHF. V is TRBV11-1 and J is TRBJ1-5, with 7 bases matching TRBD1. Per the germline V gene, CDR1 is SGHAT and CDR2 is FQDESV (reference sequence). This CDR3 contains 13 residues. V shed 9 bases, J shed 11 bases, and the junction held 13 bases outside the gene matches.

V is TRBV5-8 and J is TRBJ2-3; D possibly corresponds to TRBD2 (6 bases). The CDR3 spans 15 residues. The V end lost 3 bases, the J end lost 1 base, and 12 bases lay between the germline ends. Germline-derived CDR1 and CDR2 are SGHTS and YDEGEE. The CDR3 protein is CASSSNSGGTDTQYF. The CDR3 nucleotides read TGTGCCAGCAGCTCCAACTCGGGAGGCACAGATACGCAGTATTTT.

This clonotype was picked up many times. The chain combines TRBV20-1 with TRBJ2-1; D may be TRBD2 (6 bases). The CDR3 has 16 amino acids. V lost 0 bases to trimming and J lost 7 bases, with 19 bases between them. Germline V gene data show CDR1 as DFQATT and CDR2 as SNEGSKA (reference sequence). The CDR3 DNA is TGCAGTGCTAGAGATCAGAGGACTACCGGTGGGAATGAGCAGTTCTTC. It specifies CSARDQRTTGGNEQFF.

The sample holds one count of this clonotype. This sequence joins TRBV7-9 and TRBJ2-7; 14 positions match TRBD2. CDR3 length equals 15 residues. J gave up 2 bases and V 9 bases, and 6 bases lay outside the gene matches. The germline V gene encodes CDR1 SEHNR and CDR2 FQNEAQ (reference sequence). The CDR3 region has the DNA TGTGCCAGAGCGCGGACTAGCGGGGGGCCCTACGAGCAGTACTTC. It yields the protein CARARTSGGPYEQYF.

The chain combines TRBV29-1 with TRBJ2-1; D possibly corresponds to TRBD1 (5 bases). Germline V lookup: CDR1 SQVTM, CDR2 ANQGSEA. CDR3 length: 10 amino acids. The V gene lost 6 bases and the J gene lost 12 bases, with 12 bases spanning the gap. CDR3 sequence reads: CSVNRLGQFF. The CDR3, as DNA: TGCAGCGTGAACAGGCTCGGGCAGTTCTTC.

This clonotype was detected ten times or more. This chain uses TRBV20-1 with TRBJ2-1, with unresolved D. Germline assignment: CDR1 DFQATT and CDR2 SNEGSKA (reference sequence). The germline V and J ends were trimmed by 0 bases and 3 bases, with 6 bases remaining between them. This CDR3 is 13 amino acids long. CDR3 loop: CSAREQNYNEQFF. In DNA form, the CDR3 reads TGCAGTGCTAGAGAGCAGAACTACAATGAGCAGTTCTTC.

This clonotype came up many times. The gene calls are TRBV2 and TRBJ2-1; possibly TRBD2 for D (5 bases). V was trimmed by 6 bases and J by 8 bases, leaving 11 bases between them. The length of the CDR3 is 12 residues. CDR1 SNHLY and CDR2 FYNNEI come from the germline V gene. The CDR3 is CASRLLGDEQFF. Here the CDR3 DNA reads TGTGCCAGCAGGCTACTAGGCGATGAGCAGTTCTTC.